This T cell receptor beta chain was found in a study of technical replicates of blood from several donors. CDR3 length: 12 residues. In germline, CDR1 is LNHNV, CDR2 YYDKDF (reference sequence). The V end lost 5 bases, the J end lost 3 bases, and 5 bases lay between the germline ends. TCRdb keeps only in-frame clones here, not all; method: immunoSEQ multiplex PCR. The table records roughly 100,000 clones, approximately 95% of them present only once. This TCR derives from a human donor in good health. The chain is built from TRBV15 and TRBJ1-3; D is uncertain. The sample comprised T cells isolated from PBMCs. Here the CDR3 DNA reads TGTGCCACCAGCCCAGATGGAAACACCATATATTTT. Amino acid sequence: CATSPDGNTIYF.